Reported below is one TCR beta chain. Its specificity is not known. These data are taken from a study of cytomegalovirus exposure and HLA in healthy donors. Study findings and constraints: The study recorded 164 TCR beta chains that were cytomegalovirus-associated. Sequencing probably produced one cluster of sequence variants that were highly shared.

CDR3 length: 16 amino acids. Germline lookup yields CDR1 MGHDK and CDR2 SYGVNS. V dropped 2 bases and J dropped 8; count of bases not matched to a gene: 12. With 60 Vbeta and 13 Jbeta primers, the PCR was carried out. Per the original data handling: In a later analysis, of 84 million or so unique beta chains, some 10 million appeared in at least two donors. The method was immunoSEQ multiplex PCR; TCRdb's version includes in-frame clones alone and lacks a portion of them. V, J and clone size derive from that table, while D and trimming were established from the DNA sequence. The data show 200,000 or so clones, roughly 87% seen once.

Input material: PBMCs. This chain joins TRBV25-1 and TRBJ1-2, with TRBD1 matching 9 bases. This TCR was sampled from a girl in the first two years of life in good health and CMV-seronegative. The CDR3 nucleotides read TGTGCCAGCAGTGAAGCCGGGGACAGGGTACCGAAAGGCTACACCTTC. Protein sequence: CASSEAGDRVPKGYTF.